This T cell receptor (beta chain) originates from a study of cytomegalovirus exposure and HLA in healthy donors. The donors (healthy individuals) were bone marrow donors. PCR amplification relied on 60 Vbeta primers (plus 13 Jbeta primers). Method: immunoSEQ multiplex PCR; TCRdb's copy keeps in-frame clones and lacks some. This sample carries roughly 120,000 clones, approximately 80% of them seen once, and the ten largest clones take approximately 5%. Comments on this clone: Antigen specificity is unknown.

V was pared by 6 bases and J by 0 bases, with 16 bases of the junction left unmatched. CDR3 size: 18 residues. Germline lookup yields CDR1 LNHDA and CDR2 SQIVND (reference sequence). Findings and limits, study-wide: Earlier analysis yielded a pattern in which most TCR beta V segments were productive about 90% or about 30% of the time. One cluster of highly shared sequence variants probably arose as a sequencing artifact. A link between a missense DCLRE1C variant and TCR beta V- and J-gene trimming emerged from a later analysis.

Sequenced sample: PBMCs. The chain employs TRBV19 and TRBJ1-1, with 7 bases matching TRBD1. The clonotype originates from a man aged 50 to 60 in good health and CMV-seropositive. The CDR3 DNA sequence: TGTGCCAGTAGAGTCGACAGGGAGATTGTCGGAGTGAACACTGAAGCTTTCTTT. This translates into CASRVDREIVGVNTEAFF.